The present TCR beta chain was sequenced within a study of blood T cell repertoires in COVID-19 (dated by TCRdb to between 2020 and 2021). Notes on the research overall: The collaborator samples originated in the United States, Italy and Spain and spanned the acute and convalescent phases of COVID-19. The material from the prospective study consisted of cDNA or gDNA derived from T cells, B-cell-depleted T cells, or PBMCs. The dataset comprised deeply sampled blood TCRbeta repertoires from subjects exposed to, actively infected with, or recovered from COVID-19. The repertoires were released in a freely available public database meant as a resource for research on the immune response to SARS-CoV-2. Samples were obtained from the ongoing ImmuneRACE study (first 160 participants) and from 1,254 subjects provided by 6 global collaborators. The sample metadata nearly always contained a de-identified subject ID, COVID-19 status, age in years and sex. HLA class I and class II types, where available, came from metadata supplied by the sample provider rather than from assay-based typing. Overall study outcomes, separate from this receptor: The amount of clinical and demographic metadata varied by source and participant and was provided uncurated.

The CDR1 and CDR2 encoded by the germline V gene (reference sequence) are MNHEY and SMNVEV. From the cysteine through the phenylalanine, the CDR3 covers 13 amino acids. The only DNA kept is the CDR3, 39 bases in frame from the first base. The junction carries 8 bases between V and J, which are trimmed by 5 bases and 1 base respectively. TCRbeta CDR3 regions were amplified from genomic DNA by means of the immunoSEQ Assay, a bias-controlled multiplex PCR. Turning to the authors' computational methods: Within the assay, amplification of reference gene primers was used to estimate how many nucleated cells each sample contained. To quantify the absolute abundance of each unique TCRbeta CDR3 rearrangement, sequence reads were collapsed and filtered. For each sample, productive Simpson clonality was calculated as the square root of Simpson's diversity index across productive rearrangements. In TCRdb, the immuneACCESS table is reduced to in-frame sequences with V and J assigned. These tables do not hold every clone; where another copy was compared, an unresolved V gene accounts for under half, and the others remain unexplained. V and J calls and clone size are those listed in that table; D and trimming were worked out from the DNA. Across this sample there are roughly 250,000 clones, with about 86% seen only once. The ten most abundant clones make up around 3.2% of the sample.

The collaborating institutions used their own protocols to collect whole blood in K2EDTA tubes. For TCRbeta analysis, collaborators shipped samples as frozen whole blood, isolated PBMCs, or DNA extracted from either of those sample types. This clone was observed many times. Its antigen is currently not known. No much larger clone is present one base from it, and per-base qualities are unavailable. The V and J segments used are TRBV27 and TRBJ1-1; no D gene can be assigned with confidence. Specimen: peripheral blood. The TCR sequence derives from a woman between 55 and 75 years old with active or convalescent COVID-19. In nucleotide form, the sequence is TGTGCCAGCAGTCGAGGTAGGAACACTGAAGCTTTCTTT. It is translated as CASSRGRNTEAFF.